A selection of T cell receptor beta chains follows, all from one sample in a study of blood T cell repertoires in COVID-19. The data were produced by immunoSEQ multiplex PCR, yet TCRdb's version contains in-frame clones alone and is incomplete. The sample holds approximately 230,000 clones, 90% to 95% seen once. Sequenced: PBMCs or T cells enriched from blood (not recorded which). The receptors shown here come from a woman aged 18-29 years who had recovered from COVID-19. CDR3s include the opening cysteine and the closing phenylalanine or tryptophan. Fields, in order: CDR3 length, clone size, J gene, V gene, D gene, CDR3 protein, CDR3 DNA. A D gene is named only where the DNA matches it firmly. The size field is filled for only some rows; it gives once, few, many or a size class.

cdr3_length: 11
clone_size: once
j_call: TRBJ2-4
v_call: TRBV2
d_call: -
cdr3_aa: CASSTGSIQYF
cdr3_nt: TGTGCCAGCAGTACAGGGTCGATTCAGTACTTC

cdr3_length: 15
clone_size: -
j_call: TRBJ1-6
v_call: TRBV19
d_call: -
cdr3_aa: CASSIWTENNSPLHF
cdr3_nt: TGTGCCAGTAGTATATGGACAGAAAATAATTCACCCCTCCACTTT

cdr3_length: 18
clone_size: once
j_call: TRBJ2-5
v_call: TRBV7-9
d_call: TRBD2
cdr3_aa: CASSLGETSVGAWETQYF
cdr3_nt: TGTGCCAGCAGCTTAGGGGAAACTAGCGTCGGGGCGTGGGAGACCCAGTACTTC

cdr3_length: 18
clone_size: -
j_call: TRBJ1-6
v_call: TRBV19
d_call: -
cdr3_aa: CASSISSGGGKRNSPLHF
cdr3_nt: TGTGCCAGTAGTATATCCTCGGGGGGGGGAAAAAGAAATTCACCCCTCCACTTT

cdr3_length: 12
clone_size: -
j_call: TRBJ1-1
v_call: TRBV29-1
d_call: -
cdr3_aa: CSARHPNTEAFF
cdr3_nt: TGCAGCGCCAGACACCCGAACACTGAAGCTTTCTTT

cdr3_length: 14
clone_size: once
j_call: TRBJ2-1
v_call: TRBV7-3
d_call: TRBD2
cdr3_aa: CASSPRGASGGVVF
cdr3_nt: TGTGCCAGCAGCCCCCGGGGGGCTAGCGGGGGGGTTGTCTTC

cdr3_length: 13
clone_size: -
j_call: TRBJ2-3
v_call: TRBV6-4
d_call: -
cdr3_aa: CASSDSQGGTQYF
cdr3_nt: TGTGCCAGCAGTGACTCGCAGGGTGGTACGCAGTATTTT

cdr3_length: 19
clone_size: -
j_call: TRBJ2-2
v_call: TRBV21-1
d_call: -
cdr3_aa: CASSKAEFSTGTNTGELFF
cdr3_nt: TGTGCCAGCAGCAAAGCCGAATTTTCTACAGGAACGAACACCGGGGAGCTGTTTTTT

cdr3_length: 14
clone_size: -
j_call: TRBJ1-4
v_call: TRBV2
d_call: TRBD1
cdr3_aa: CASSAQGAGEKLFF
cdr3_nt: TGTGCCAGCAGTGCACAGGGGGCCGGTGAAAAACTGTTTTTT

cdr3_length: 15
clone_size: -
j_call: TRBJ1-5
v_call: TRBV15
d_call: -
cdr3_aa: CATSRAQGGNQPQHF
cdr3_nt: TGTGCCACCAGCAGAGCGCAGGGCGGCAATCAGCCCCAGCATTTT

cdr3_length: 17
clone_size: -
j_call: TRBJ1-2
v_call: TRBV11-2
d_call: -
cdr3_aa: CASSNYRETKDTYGYTF
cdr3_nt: TGTGCCAGCAGCAATTACAGGGAAACCAAGGATACCTATGGCTACACCTTC

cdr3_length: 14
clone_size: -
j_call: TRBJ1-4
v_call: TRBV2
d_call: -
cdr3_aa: CASRTEPTNEKLFF
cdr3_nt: TGTGCCAGCAGGACAGAGCCAACTAATGAAAAACTGTTTTTT

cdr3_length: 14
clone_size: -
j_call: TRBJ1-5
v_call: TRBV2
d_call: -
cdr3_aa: CASGGRPGGQPQHF
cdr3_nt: TGTGCCAGCGGGGGACGGCCCGGGGGTCAGCCCCAGCATTTT

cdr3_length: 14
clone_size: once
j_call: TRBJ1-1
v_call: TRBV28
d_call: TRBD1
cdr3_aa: CASKLTGANTEAFF
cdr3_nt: TGTGCCAGCAAACTGACAGGGGCGAACACTGAAGCTTTCTTT

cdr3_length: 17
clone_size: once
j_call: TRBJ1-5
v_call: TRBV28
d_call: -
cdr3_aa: CASSSPGGGNSNQPQHF
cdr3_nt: TGTGCCAGCAGTTCCCCTGGGGGGGGAAATAGCAATCAGCCCCAGCATTTT

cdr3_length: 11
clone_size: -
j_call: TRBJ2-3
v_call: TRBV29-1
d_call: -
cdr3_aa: CSAGPTDTQYF
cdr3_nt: TGCAGCGCGGGTCCTACAGATACGCAGTATTTT

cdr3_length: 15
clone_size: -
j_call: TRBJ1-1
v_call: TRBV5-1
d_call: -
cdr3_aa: CASSPWGEWNTEAFF
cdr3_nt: TGCGCCAGCAGCCCGTGGGGAGAATGGAACACTGAAGCTTTCTTT

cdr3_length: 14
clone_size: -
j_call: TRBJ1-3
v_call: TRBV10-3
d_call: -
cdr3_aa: CAISIGGTGNTIYF
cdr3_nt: TGTGCCATCAGTATAGGGGGAACTGGAAACACCATATATTTT

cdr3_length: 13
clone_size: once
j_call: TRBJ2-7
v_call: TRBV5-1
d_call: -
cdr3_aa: CASSLPPVYEQYF
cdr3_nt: TGCGCCAGCAGCTTGCCCCCGGTCTACGAGCAGTACTTC

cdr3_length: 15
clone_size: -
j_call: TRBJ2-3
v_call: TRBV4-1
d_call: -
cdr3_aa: CASSQGGFPTDTQYF
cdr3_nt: TGCGCCAGCAGCCAAGGAGGGTTTCCCACAGATACGCAGTATTTT

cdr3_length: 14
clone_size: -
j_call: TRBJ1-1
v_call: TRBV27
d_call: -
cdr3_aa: CASRKDRLNTEAFF
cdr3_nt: TGTGCCAGCAGAAAGGACAGATTGAACACTGAAGCTTTCTTT

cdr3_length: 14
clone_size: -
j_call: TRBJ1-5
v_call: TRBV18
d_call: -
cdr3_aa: CASSPSAGIQPQHF
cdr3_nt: TGTGCCAGCTCACCTTCGGCCGGGATTCAGCCCCAGCATTTT

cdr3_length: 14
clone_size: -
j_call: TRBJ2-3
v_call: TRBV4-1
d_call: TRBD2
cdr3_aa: CASSPRTRADTQYF
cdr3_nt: TGCGCCAGCAGCCCAAGGACTAGGGCAGATACGCAGTATTTT

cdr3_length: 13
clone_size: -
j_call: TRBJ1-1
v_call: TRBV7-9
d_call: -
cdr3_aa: CASSLFQGTEAFF
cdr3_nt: TGTGCCAGCAGCTTATTCCAGGGCACTGAAGCTTTCTTT

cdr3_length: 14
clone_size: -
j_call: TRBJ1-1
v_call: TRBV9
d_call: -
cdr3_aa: CASSLTGMRTEAFF
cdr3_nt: TGTGCCAGCAGCCTAACAGGGATGAGGACTGAAGCTTTCTTT

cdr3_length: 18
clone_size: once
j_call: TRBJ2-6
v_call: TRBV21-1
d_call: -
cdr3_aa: CASSKESPGYSGANVLTF
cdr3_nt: TGTGCCAGCAGCAAAGAGTCCCCGGGGTACTCTGGGGCCAACGTCCTGACTTTC

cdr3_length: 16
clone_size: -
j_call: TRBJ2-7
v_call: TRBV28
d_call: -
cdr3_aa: CASSSYGRGESYEQYF
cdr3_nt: TGTGCCAGCAGTTCTTACGGAAGGGGCGAATCCTACGAGCAGTACTTC

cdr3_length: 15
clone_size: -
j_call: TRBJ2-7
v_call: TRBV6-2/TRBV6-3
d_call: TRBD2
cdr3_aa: CASSPSSGGAYEQYF
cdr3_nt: TGTGCCAGCAGTCCCAGTAGCGGGGGGGCCTACGAGCAGTACTTC

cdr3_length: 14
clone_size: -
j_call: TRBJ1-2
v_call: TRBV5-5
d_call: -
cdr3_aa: CASSSSQGTHGYTF
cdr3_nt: TGTGCCAGCAGCTCCTCGCAGGGTACGCATGGCTACACCTTC

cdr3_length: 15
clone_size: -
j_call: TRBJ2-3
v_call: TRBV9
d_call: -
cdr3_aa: CASSLSGRPTDTQYF
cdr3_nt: TGTGCCAGCAGCCTCTCGGGGAGGCCCACAGATACGCAGTATTTT

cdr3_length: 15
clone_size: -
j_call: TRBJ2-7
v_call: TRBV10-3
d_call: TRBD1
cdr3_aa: CAIRAGDRGSYEQYF
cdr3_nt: TGTGCCATCAGGGCTGGGGACAGGGGGTCCTACGAGCAGTACTTC

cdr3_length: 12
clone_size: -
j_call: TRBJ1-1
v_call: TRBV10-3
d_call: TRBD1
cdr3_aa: CAIRGDSKGAFF
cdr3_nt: TGTGCCATCAGGGGGGACAGTAAGGGGGCTTTCTTT

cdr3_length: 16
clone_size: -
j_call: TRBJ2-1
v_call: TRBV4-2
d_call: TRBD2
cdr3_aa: CASSQDGGTISNEQFF
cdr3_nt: TGTGCCAGCAGCCAAGATGGTGGGACTATAAGCAATGAGCAGTTCTTC

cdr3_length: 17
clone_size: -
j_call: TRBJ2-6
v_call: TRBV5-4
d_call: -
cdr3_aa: CASSPSKDSSGANVLTF
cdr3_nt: TGTGCCAGCAGCCCGAGCAAGGACAGCTCTGGGGCCAACGTCCTGACTTTC

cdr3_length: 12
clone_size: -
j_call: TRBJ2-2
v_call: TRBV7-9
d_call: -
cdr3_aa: CASSSDPTELFF
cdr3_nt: TGTGCCAGCAGTTCCGATCCTACGGAGCTGTTTTTT

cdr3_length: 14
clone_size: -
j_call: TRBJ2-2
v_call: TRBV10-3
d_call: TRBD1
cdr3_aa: CATKTGVETGELFF
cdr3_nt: TGTGCCACAAAGACAGGGGTGGAGACCGGGGAGCTGTTTTTT

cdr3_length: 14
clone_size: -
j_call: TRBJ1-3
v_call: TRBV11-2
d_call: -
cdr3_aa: CASSQKGGGITIYF
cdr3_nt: TGTGCCAGCAGCCAAAAGGGAGGGGGTATCACCATATATTTT

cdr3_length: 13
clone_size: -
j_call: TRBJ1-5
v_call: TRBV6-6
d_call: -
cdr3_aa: CASILQGGQPQHF
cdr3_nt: TGTGCCAGCATCTTACAGGGAGGGCAGCCCCAGCATTTT

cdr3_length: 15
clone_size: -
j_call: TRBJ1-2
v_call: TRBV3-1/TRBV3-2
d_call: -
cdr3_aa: CASSSRGYGLYGYTF
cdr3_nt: TGTGCCAGCAGCTCCCGAGGGTATGGCCTCTATGGCTACACCTTC

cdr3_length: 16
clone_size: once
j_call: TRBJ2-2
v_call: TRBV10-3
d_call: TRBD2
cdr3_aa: CAITHGLAGNTGELFF
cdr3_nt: TGTGCCATCACCCATGGACTAGCGGGAAACACCGGGGAGCTGTTTTTT

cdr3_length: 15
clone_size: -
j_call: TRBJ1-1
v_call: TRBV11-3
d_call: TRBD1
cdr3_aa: CASSSQTGGGTEAFF
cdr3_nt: TGTGCCAGCAGCTCCCAGACAGGGGGTGGCACTGAAGCTTTCTTT

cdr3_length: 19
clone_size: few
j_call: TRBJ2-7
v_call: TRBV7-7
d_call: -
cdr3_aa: CASSLTTWTGSGVPYEQYF
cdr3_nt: TGTGCTAGCAGCCTAACAACCTGGACCGGGTCGGGAGTACCCTACGAGCAGTACTTC

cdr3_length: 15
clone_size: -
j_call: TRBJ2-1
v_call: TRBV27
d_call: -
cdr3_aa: CASSLLGSIYNEQFF
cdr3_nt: TGTGCCAGCAGTTTATTGGGCAGTATCTACAATGAGCAGTTCTTC

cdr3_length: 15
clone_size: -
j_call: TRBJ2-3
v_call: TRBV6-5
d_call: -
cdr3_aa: CASKDVSSGKKAQYF
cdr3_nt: TGTGCCAGTAAGGATGTTAGCTCGGGGAAGAAAGCGCAGTATTTT

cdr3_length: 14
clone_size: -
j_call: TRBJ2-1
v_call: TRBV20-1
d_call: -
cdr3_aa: CSASPVKSYNEQFF
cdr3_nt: TGCAGTGCTAGTCCGGTCAAGTCCTACAATGAGCAGTTCTTC

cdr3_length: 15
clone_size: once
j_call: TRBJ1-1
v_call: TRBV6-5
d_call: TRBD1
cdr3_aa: CASSTDRGWFTEAFF
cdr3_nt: TGTGCCAGCAGTACCGACAGGGGATGGTTCACTGAAGCTTTCTTT

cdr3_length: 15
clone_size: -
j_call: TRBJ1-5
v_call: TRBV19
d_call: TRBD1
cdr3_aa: CASSAGTGPGQPQHF
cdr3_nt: TGTGCCAGTAGCGCCGGGACAGGGCCTGGCCAGCCCCAGCATTTT

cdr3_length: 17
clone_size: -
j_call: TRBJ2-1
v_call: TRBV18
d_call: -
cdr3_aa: CASSPPELRVGNGEQFF
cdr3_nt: TGTGCCAGCTCACCACCGGAACTCAGGGTTGGCAATGGGGAGCAGTTCTTC

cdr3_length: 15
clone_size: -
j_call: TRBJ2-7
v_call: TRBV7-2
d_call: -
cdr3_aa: CASSPRGSDGYEQYF
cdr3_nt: TGTGCCAGCAGCCCAAGGGGATCGGATGGTTACGAGCAGTACTTC

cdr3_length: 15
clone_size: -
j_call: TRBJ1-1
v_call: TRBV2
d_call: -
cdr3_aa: CASSVEGPLNTEAFF
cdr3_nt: TGTGCCAGCAGTGTCGAGGGCCCTCTTAACACTGAAGCTTTCTTT

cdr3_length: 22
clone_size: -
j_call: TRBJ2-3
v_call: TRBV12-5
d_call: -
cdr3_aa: CASGFRFPTSDSQHTSTDTQYF
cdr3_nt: TGTGCTAGTGGTTTTAGGTTTCCTACATCGGACAGCCAACACACTAGCACAGATACGCAGTATTTT

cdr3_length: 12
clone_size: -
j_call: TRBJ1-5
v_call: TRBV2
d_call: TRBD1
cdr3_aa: CASGQGGQPQHF
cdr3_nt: TGTGCCAGCGGACAGGGAGGTCAGCCCCAGCATTTT

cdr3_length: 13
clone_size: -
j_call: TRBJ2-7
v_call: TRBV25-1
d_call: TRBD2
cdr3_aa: CASTSAGGGEQYF
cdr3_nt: TGTGCCAGCACCTCCGCGGGAGGAGGTGAGCAGTACTTC

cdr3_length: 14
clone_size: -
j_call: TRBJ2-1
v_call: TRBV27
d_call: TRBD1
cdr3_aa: CASRVGQVDNEQFF
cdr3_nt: TGTGCCAGCAGGGTGGGACAGGTCGACAATGAGCAGTTCTTC

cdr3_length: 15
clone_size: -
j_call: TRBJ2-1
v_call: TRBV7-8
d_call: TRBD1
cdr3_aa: CASSPGRDRVNEQFF
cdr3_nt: TGTGCCAGCAGCCCGGGACGGGACAGGGTCAATGAGCAGTTCTTC

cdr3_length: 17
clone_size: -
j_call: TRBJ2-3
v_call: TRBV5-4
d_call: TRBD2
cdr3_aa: CASSLELRTSGRDTQYF
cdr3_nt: TGTGCCAGCAGCTTGGAACTTAGGACTAGCGGGCGAGATACGCAGTATTTT

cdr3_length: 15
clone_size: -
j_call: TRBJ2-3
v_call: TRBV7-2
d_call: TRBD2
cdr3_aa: CASSQTSGGTDTQYF
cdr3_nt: TGTGCCAGCAGCCAAACTAGCGGGGGGACAGATACGCAGTATTTT

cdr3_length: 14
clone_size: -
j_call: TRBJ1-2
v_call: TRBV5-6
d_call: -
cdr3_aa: CASSLNLANYGYTF
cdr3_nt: TGTGCCAGCAGCTTGAACTTGGCTAACTATGGCTACACCTTC

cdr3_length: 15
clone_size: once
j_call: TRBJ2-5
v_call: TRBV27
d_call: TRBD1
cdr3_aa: CASSKGQGAGETQYF
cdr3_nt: TGTGCCAGCAGTAAGGGACAGGGGGCGGGAGAGACCCAGTACTTC

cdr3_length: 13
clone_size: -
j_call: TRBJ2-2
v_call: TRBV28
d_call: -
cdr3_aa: CASSQGHTGELFF
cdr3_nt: TGTGCCAGCAGTCAGGGGCACACCGGGGAGCTGTTTTTT